Listed here are 24 T cell receptor beta chains from one sample, sequenced in a study of cytomegalovirus exposure and HLA in healthy donors. The PCR used 60 Vbeta and 13 Jbeta primers. The repertoire was sequenced with immunoSEQ multiplex PCR; TCRdb's copy has only in-frame clones and lacks some. The sample contains roughly 180,000 clones, just under 85% of which appear only once. Input material: PBMCs. These TCRs come from a girl aged 5-17 years in good health and CMV-seropositive.

This clone was seen only once. The CDR3: CASSQVLEMGGYTF. The DNA for the CDR3 is TGTGCCAGCAGCCAAGTGCTTGAAATGGGCGGCTACACCTTC. This chain joins TRBV4-2 and TRBJ1-2; D not certain. The CDR3 totals 14 residues. Germline values: CDR1 LGHNA, CDR2 YNFKEQ. V lost 1 base, J lost 8 bases, and 14 bases lay in between.

The J gene is TRBJ2-3, the V gene TRBV14, with 8 bases fitting TRBD2. Germline V gene lookup returns CDR1 SGHDN and CDR2 FVKESK. This CDR3 contains 17 residues. The trim removed 1 base at V and 0 bases at J, leaving 6 bases unmatched. In DNA, the CDR3 is TGTGCCAGCAGCCAAGTAATAACTAGCGGAAGCACAGATACGCAGTATTTT. The encoded protein is CASSQVITSGSTDTQYF.

This chain links TRBV11-3 with TRBJ2-1; 8 positions agree with TRBD1. Germline V gives CDR1 SGHNT, CDR2 YENEEA. J lost 9 bases, V lost 5 bases, and 18 bases had no gene match. The CDR3 is 17 residues long. Here the CDR3 DNA reads TGTGCCAGCAGCCCACAAGGACAGGGTTTTGTAGACGGTGAGCAGTTCTTC. This sequence encodes CASSPQGQGFVDGEQFF.

This clone was observed a few times. This chain connects TRBV2 to TRBJ1-4; 8 bases fit TRBD1. CDR1 is SNHLY and CDR2 is FYNNEI in the germline V gene. V lost 5 bases to trimming and J lost 7 bases; unmatched junction nucleotides: 6. This CDR3 is 14 amino acids long. The DNA of the CDR3 is TGTGCCAGCAGTCAAGACAGGGGTGGTGAAAAACTGTTTTTT. This translates into CASSQDRGGEKLFF.

The rearrangement joins TRBV9 to TRBJ1-2; possible D gene TRBD1, 6 bases. There are 14 residues in the CDR3. Germline assignment: CDR1 SGDLS and CDR2 YYNGEE. V dropped 0 bases and J dropped 4 bases, with 10 bases sitting between them. DNA of the CDR3: TGTGCCAGCAGCGTAGGCAGGGGTGCCTATGGCTACACCTTC. Its translation: CASSVGRGAYGYTF.

This chain connects TRBV5-1 to TRBJ2-7, with 8 bases fitting TRBD2. Trimming at V came to 7 bases and at J to 7 bases, leaving 13 bases not matched to a gene. From germline, CDR1 is SGHRS and CDR2 YFSETQ. The CDR3 runs to 14 residues. CDR3 in DNA: TGCGCCAGCGGAACAACGGGGGGGAAGGGGGAGCAGTACTTC. This gives the protein CASGTTGGKGEQYF.

The chain's CDR3 is CASSLTGKDYGYTF. The CDR3 region has the DNA TGTGCCAGCAGTCTGACAGGGAAAGACTATGGCTACACCTTC. This chain connects TRBV2 to TRBJ1-2; TRBD1 matches 7 bases. This CDR3 contains 14 residues. In germline, CDR1 is SNHLY, CDR2 FYNNEI. J was trimmed by 3 bases and V by 5 bases; bases with no gene match: 6.

This chain joins TRBV7-2 and TRBJ2-7, with TRBD2 matching over 8 bases. Germline loops: CDR1 SGHTA, CDR2 FQGNSA. The V and J ends lost 1 base and 4 bases, in that order; junction bases with no gene match: 12. The CDR3 spans 17 residues. CDR3 amino acids: CASSLGLFRGGGYEQYF. In DNA form, the CDR3 reads TGTGCCAGCAGCTTAGGCCTCTTTCGGGGGGGCGGATACGAGCAGTACTTC.

This sequence joins TRBV19 and TRBJ1-1; a weak D match, TRBD1 (5 bases). Trimming pared 5 bases from V and 4 bases from J, leaving 14 bases between. Germline CDR1 and CDR2: LNHDA and SQIVND (reference sequence). The CDR3 is 14 residues long. The CDR3 nucleotides are TGTGCCAGTAGTCCAGGGTTCCTGAGCACTGAAGCTTTCTTT. Amino acids: CASSPGFLSTEAFF.

This chain links TRBV5-6 with TRBJ1-6; 8 positions agree with TRBD1. J was trimmed by 10 bases and V by 1 base; bases with no gene match: 7. The CDR3 sequence is 15 residues long. Germline assignment: CDR1 SGHDT and CDR2 YYEEEE. The CDR3 loop is CASSLLTGVQSPLHF. The CDR3 DNA follows: TGTGCCAGCAGCTTGCTGACAGGGGTTCAATCACCCCTCCACTTT.

The rearrangement uses TRBV5-1 and TRBJ1-5; tentative D call: TRBD1 (5 bases). In germline, CDR1 is SGHRS, CDR2 YFSETQ. The ends were cut back, 5 bases at V and 1 base at J, with 19 bases in the middle. This CDR3 spans 17 amino acids. CDR3 protein: CASRKKQARWSNQPQHF. The CDR3 nucleotides are TGCGCCAGCAGAAAAAAACAGGCGAGATGGAGCAATCAGCCCCAGCATTTT.

This clone appeared once. V usage is TRBV5-4 and J usage is TRBJ1-1, with 8 nucleotides matching TRBD1. The CDR3 is 15 amino acids. V shed 4 bases, J shed 5 bases, and the junction held 10 bases outside the gene matches. Germline V gives CDR1 SGHNT, CDR2 YYREEE (reference sequence). The CDR3, as DNA: TGTGCCAGCAGCCCAAAAACCAACAGGGGGACTGAAGCTTTCTTT. The encoded protein is CASSPKTNRGTEAFF. Filled out from reference TRBV5-4 and TRBJ1-1, the complete variable domain reads ETGVTQSPTHLIKTRGQQVTLRCSSQSGHNTVSWYQQALGQGPQFIFQYYREEENGRGNFPPRFSGLQFPNYSSELNVNALELDDSALYLCASSPKTNRGTEAFFGQGTRLTVV.

This clone was picked up one time. V usage is TRBV21-1 and J usage is TRBJ2-5; the tabulated D call, TRBD1, remains unverified against the DNA. TRBV21-1 is a pseudogene segment. The CDR3 is 16 residues long. CDR3: CASRGPTGQGRKTQYF. For the CDR3, the DNA is TGTGCCAGCAGGGGCCCCACGGGACAGGGAAGGAAGACCCAGTACTTC.

The genes are TRBV6-5 and TRBJ2-5; 8 nucleotides agree with TRBD2. The junction had 2 bases not matched to a gene; V was cut back by 2 bases and J by 9 bases. The CDR3 sequence is 12 residues long. The V gene's germline CDR1 is MNHEY and CDR2 SVGAGI. As DNA, the CDR3 is TGTGCCAGCAGTTACACGGGGGGGGCCCAGTACTTC. It specifies CASSYTGGAQYF.

V gene TRBV6-1 combines with J gene TRBJ2-5; the match to TRBD2 covers 12 bases. The germline gives CDR1 MNHNS, CDR2 SASEGT. The CDR3 has 15 residues. V lost 2 bases, J lost 2 bases, and 0 bases stayed unmatched. The CDR3 DNA is TGTGCCAGCAGTGAACTAGCGGGGGGGCAAGAGACCCAGTACTTC. Translated: CASSELAGGQETQYF.

Notes on this clone: One junction end disagrees with the germline gene, perhaps due to a read error. Other DNA sequences in this specimen translate into the identical CDR3. The chain combines TRBV7-6 with TRBJ2-7; tentatively, D is TRBD1 (5 bases). The length of the CDR3 is 12 residues. Germline V lookup: CDR1 SGHVS, CDR2 FNYEAQ. The CDR3: CASSPDNREQYF. CDR3 bases: TGCGCCAGCAGCCCGGACAACCGCGAGCAGTACTTC.

This rearrangement joins TRBV4-2 to TRBJ2-5; 8 nucleotides align to TRBD2. Germline lookup yields CDR1 LGHNA and CDR2 YNFKEQ. The junction had 10 bases not matched to a gene; V was cut back by 0 bases and J by 7 bases. This CDR3 comprises 16 residues. In DNA form, the CDR3 reads TGTGCCAGCAGCCAAGACTTAACAGCGGGGGTACGGACCCAGTACTTC. This sequence encodes CASSQDLTAGVRTQYF.

The chain employs TRBV2 and TRBJ2-3; D perhaps matches TRBD1 (6 bases). V shed 5 bases and J shed 0 bases, with 12 bases lying between them. Germline V CDR1 and CDR2: SNHLY, FYNNEI. The CDR3 runs to 15 residues. This chain's CDR3 is CASSTRTASTDTQYF. CDR3 in DNA: TGTGCCAGCAGTACGCGGACAGCTAGCACAGATACGCAGTATTTT.

This chain joins TRBV27 and TRBJ1-1, with a tentative D call TRBD1 (6 bases). V was pared by 8 bases and J by 7 bases, with 14 bases between. The CDR3 extends over 12 amino acids. CDR1 is MNHEY and CDR2 is SMNVEV in the germline V gene (reference sequence). The CDR3 here is CASLGGADEAFF. CDR3 nucleotide sequence: TGTGCCAGCCTTGGGGGGGCCGATGAAGCTTTCTTT.

Only one count was recorded for this clone. V is TRBV29-1 and J is TRBJ2-3, with 10 nucleotides matching TRBD2. Trimming removed 6 bases from V and 0 bases from J; junction bases left unmatched: 3. Germline V gene lookup returns CDR1 SQVTM and CDR2 ANQGSEA. The CDR3 loop spans 14 amino acids. This CDR3 reads CSVILAGSTDTQYF. CDR3 DNA: TGCAGCGTCATACTAGCGGGAAGCACAGATACGCAGTATTTT.

The chain has TRBV9 and TRBJ2-3; possible D gene TRBD1, 7 bases. V was trimmed by 0 bases and J by 2 bases, leaving 13 bases between them. Germline lookup yields CDR1 SGDLS and CDR2 YYNGEE. This CDR3 comprises 16 residues. The CDR3 region is CASSVAGGGLTDTQYF. DNA for the CDR3: TGTGCCAGCAGCGTAGCTGGAGGGGGCCTCACAGATACGCAGTATTTT.

The rearrangement links TRBV6-5 to TRBJ1-3; weak D call: TRBD1 (5 bases). Trimming took 2 bases from V and 0 from J, leaving 8 bases between them. The CDR3 length is 15 residues. The germline V gene encodes CDR1 MNHEY and CDR2 SVGAGI. The CDR3 nucleotides are TGTGCCAGCAGTTACGGGGCCCTCTCTGGAAACACCATATATTTT. It encodes CASSYGALSGNTIYF.

CDR3 in amino acids: CASSLAPLAGGPNEQFF. The CDR3 bases are TGTGCCAGCAGCTTAGCACCACTAGCGGGGGGGCCGAATGAGCAGTTCTTC. J is TRBJ2-1 and V is TRBV7-2; the match to TRBD2 covers 13 bases. V lost 0 bases to trimming and J lost 7 bases; unmatched junction nucleotides: 6. Germline assignment: CDR1 SGHTA and CDR2 FQGNSA. The CDR3 has 17 residues.

V is TRBV5-1 and J is TRBJ2-5; a weak D match, TRBD1 (5 bases). The J call is in doubt because the DNA end fits TRBJ2-7 better. The CDR3 consists of 14 residues. Per the germline V gene, CDR1 is SGHRS and CDR2 is YFSETQ. CDR3 DNA: TGCGCCAGCAGCTTGGGGCAGGGCAACAACGAGCAGTACTTC. It encodes CASSLGQGNNEQYF.